This entry lists 11 T cell receptor beta chains sequenced from one sample in a study of OX40 agonist ivuxolimab in advanced cancers. Using immunoSEQ multiplex PCR, the repertoire was profiled, and TCRdb retains in-frame clones only, with some absent. Seen here are 50,000 to 80,000 clones, about 91% observed once, and the top ten hold around 0.4%. Source: CD4+ or CD8+ T cells sorted from blood, taken in a trial of the OX40 agonist ivuxolimab. The receptors were gathered from an adult with an advanced solid tumor such as melanoma, head and neck, liver or kidney cancer.

J is TRBJ2-3 and V is TRBV21-1; the table assigns TRBD2, which was not confirmed against the DNA. TRBV21-1 is classified as a pseudogene. The CDR3 length is 16 residues. The DNA of the CDR3 is TGTGCCAGCAGCAAAGGGAGCGGGAGTTTAGCAGATACGCAGTATTTT. Encoded protein: CASSKGSGSLADTQYF.

The chain joins TRBV18 to TRBJ1-2, with no clear D. Germline CDR1 KGHSH, CDR2 LQKENI. The V end was cut by 1 base, the J end by 1 base, with 7 bases between. CDR3 length: 14 residues. CDR3 region: CASSPQEDNYGYTF. The CDR3 DNA is TGTGCCAGCTCACCACAGGAAGATAACTATGGCTACACCTTC.

The rearrangement links TRBV6-1 to TRBJ2-5, with TRBD2 identical over 8 bases. The germline V gene encodes CDR1 MNHNS and CDR2 SASEGT. CDR3 length: 13 amino acids. The trim removed 10 bases at V and 4 bases at J, leaving 8 bases unmatched. The CDR3 DNA reads TGTGCCATTAGGGTAGCGGGACTAGAGACCCAGTACTTC. It is translated as CAIRVAGLETQYF.

As to this clone: A read error may account for a junction end that differs from germline. V and J are TRBV11-2 and TRBJ1-2; the D gene is possibly TRBD1 (5 bases). Germline CDR1 reads SGHAT; CDR2 reads FQNNGV. The CDR3 is 15 amino acids. The CDR3 nucleotides are TGTGCCAGCAGCTTGGGGCAGGGCCTAAACTATGGCTGCACCTTC. Its translation is CASSLGQGLNYGCTF.

The chain recombines TRBV10-2 with TRBJ2-7, with unresolved D. The germline V gene has CDR1 WSHSY and CDR2 SAAADI. V lost 6 bases, J lost 3 bases, and 12 bases lay in between. The length of the CDR3 is 13 residues. The CDR3 is CASRDPGVYEQYF. The CDR3 DNA sequence: TGCGCCAGCAGAGACCCGGGCGTCTACGAGCAGTACTTC.

The rearrangement links TRBV18 to TRBJ1-6, with no clear D. The germline CDR1 and CDR2 sequences are KGHSH and LQKENI. The V end was cut by 3 bases, the J end by 10 bases, with 10 bases between. The length of the CDR3 is 13 residues. The CDR3 coding sequence is TGTGCCAGCTCACCGGACCTACGATCACCCCTCCACTTT. It is translated as CASSPDLRSPLHF.

DNA for the CDR3: TGCAGCGCTATCCAGGGTAGCGGGAGGGTAGAGACCCAGTACTTC. Translating it yields CSAIQGSGRVETQYF. This rearrangement joins TRBV29-1 to TRBJ2-5; TRBD2 agrees at 11 bases. V gave up 7 bases and J gave up 4 bases; unmatched junction bases: 11. Germline V CDR1 and CDR2: SQVTM, ANQGSEA. This CDR3 comprises 15 residues.

A single count supports this clone. The V and J genes are TRBV11-3 and TRBJ2-3; D is uncertain. Looked up from germline, CDR1 is SGHNT and CDR2 is YENEEA. The CDR3 is 15 residues long. V lost 2 bases, J lost 0 bases, and 9 bases lay in between. The CDR3 DNA follows: TGTGCCAGCAGCTTAAGGGAACCTAGCACAGATACGCAGTATTTT. Translation: CASSLREPSTDTQYF.

The chain links TRBV30 to TRBJ2-5; D not certain. CDR3 length: 16 residues. Germline lookup yields CDR1 GTSNPN and CDR2 SVGIG (reference sequence). V dropped 0 bases and J dropped 5 bases, with 19 bases sitting between them. This chain's CDR3 is CAWSVGARTNGETQYF. For the CDR3, the DNA is TGTGCCTGGAGTGTAGGAGCCAGGACGAATGGGGAGACCCAGTACTTC.

The chain employs TRBV5-5 and TRBJ1-2; TRBD1 matches 9 bases. Germline V gene data show CDR1 as SGHKS and CDR2 as YYEKEE (reference sequence). Trimming cost V 4 bases and J 3 bases; bases outside gene matches: 4. The CDR3 is 14 amino acids. The CDR3 loop is CASSRGQGDYGYTF. For the CDR3, the DNA is TGTGCCAGCAGCCGGGGACAGGGCGACTATGGCTACACCTTC.

The chain joins TRBV5-5 to TRBJ1-1, with D possibly being TRBD1 (5 bases). Germline values: CDR1 SGHKS, CDR2 YYEKEE (reference sequence). Trimming took off 2 bases at V and 4 bases at J, with 12 bases between the two ends. This CDR3 contains 14 residues. The CDR3 loop reads CASSFTGAGTEAFF. The CDR3 nucleotides are TGTGCCAGCAGCTTCACAGGTGCGGGCACTGAAGCTTTCTTT.